Each of the 11 T cell receptor beta chains below was sequenced from the same sample in a study of cytomegalovirus exposure and HLA in healthy donors. Primers included in the PCR were 60 Vbeta and 13 Jbeta primers. Generated by immunoSEQ multiplex PCR, the TCRdb table keeps only in-frame clones and is missing some. The sample comprises some 120,000 clones, more than 80% of which are singletons, and 1% rests with the top ten. Source material: PBMCs. The receptors here all came from a man aged 40-49 years in good health and CMV-seronegative.

As concerns this clone: In the same sample, other DNA sequences code for this CDR3. The rearrangement links TRBV27 to TRBJ2-3, with TRBD1 matching 7 bases. With V trimmed by 3 bases and J by 4 bases, 1 base remained unmatched. This CDR3 contains 13 residues. The germline V gene encodes CDR1 MNHEY and CDR2 SMNVEV (reference sequence). For the CDR3, the DNA is TGTGCCAGCAGTTTCCAGGGGGCAGATACGCAGTATTTT. It encodes CASSFQGADTQYF.

V gene TRBV4-2 combines with J gene TRBJ2-2, with 7 bases lining up with TRBD1. V shed 5 bases, J shed 9 bases, and the junction held 9 bases outside the gene matches. Germline V lookup: CDR1 LGHNA, CDR2 YNFKEQ. The CDR3 totals 14 residues. In nucleotides, the CDR3 is TGTGCCAGCAGCGCCCGGGACAGCGCGTGGGAGCTGTTTTTT. Protein: CASSARDSAWELFF.

This chain links TRBV2 with TRBJ2-1, with D unresolved. The CDR3 runs 13 residues. V dropped 7 bases and J dropped 5 bases, with 12 bases sitting between them. Looked up from germline, CDR1 is SNHLY and CDR2 is FYNNEI. For the CDR3, the DNA is TGTGCCAGCATTCTTGCAGGCGACAATGAGCAGTTCTTC. Translating it yields CASILAGDNEQFF.

The CDR3 bases are TGCGCCAGCAGTGAGTGGACAGGACCTGGGGGCACAGATACGCAGTATTTT. Protein product: CASSEWTGPGGTDTQYF. The V and J genes are TRBV10-1 and TRBJ2-3; 7 positions agree with TRBD1. The V gene end was trimmed by 1 base and the J gene end by 1 base; junction bases not matched to a gene: 8. CDR1 and CDR2 from the germline V gene are WNHNN and SYGVQD (reference sequence). This CDR3 spans 17 amino acids.

This chain uses TRBV5-4 with TRBJ1-2; maybe TRBD1 (6 bases). CDR1 is SGHNT, CDR2 YYREEE, per germline (reference sequence). V shed 2 bases and J shed 6 bases, with 14 bases lying between them. This CDR3 spans 14 amino acids. The CDR3 loop reads CASSFPGATDGYTF. CDR3 sequence (DNA): TGTGCCAGCAGCTTTCCAGGGGCGACGGATGGCTACACCTTC.

The rearrangement links TRBV28 to TRBJ1-2, with 9 positions matching TRBD1. This CDR3 is built from 15 residues. V gave up 5 bases and J gave up 6 bases; unmatched junction bases: 10. Germline values: CDR1 MDHEN, CDR2 SYDVKM. The CDR3 is CASSAQGTGKDGYTF. For the CDR3, the DNA is TGTGCCAGCAGTGCCCAAGGGACAGGGAAGGATGGCTACACCTTC.

This chain uses TRBV5-1 with TRBJ2-3; D might be TRBD2 (5 bases). V lost 4 bases and J 0 bases, leaving 9 bases between the germline ends. This CDR3 has 14 amino acids. Germline assignment: CDR1 SGHRS and CDR2 YFSETQ. The CDR3 here is CASSGPGSTDTQYF. The DNA of the CDR3 is TGCGCCAGCAGCGGCCCGGGGAGCACAGATACGCAGTATTTT.

The chain recombines TRBV5-1 with TRBJ1-1; D is possibly TRBD1 (6 bases). Trimming cost V 0 bases and J 5 bases, with 14 bases left between them. CDR1 and CDR2 (germline): SGHRS, YFSETQ. The CDR3 covers 15 residues. For the CDR3, the DNA is TGCGCCAGCAGCTTGGCCGAGGGGGGGGGAACTGAAGCTTTCTTT. It specifies CASSLAEGGGTEAFF.

The V call is TRBV7-2, the J call TRBJ2-7, with 14 positions matching TRBD2. With V trimmed by 0 bases and J by 6 bases, 4 bases remained unmatched. Germline lookup yields CDR1 SGHTA and CDR2 FQGNSA. The CDR3 sequence is 16 residues long. The CDR3 DNA is TGTGCCAGCAGCTTAGCGGGGACTAGCGGGAGTACCGAGCAGTACTTC. Translating gives CASSLAGTSGSTEQYF.

The chain recombines TRBV11-2 with TRBJ1-3; no reliable D call. The CDR3 is made up of 12 amino acids. Germline assignment: CDR1 SGHAT and CDR2 FQNNGV. The CDR3 here is CVAHGSGNTIYF. DNA of the CDR3: TGTGTCGCCCACGGCTCTGGAAACACCATATATTTT.

The chain links TRBV10-1 to TRBJ2-3; D perhaps matches TRBD1 (6 bases). CDR3 length: 14 residues. Deletions cut 5 bases from V and 6 bases from J, with 15 bases between. Germline-derived CDR1 and CDR2 are WNHNN and SYGVQD (reference sequence). The CDR3 loop is CASSSTGSGDTQYF. CDR3 bases: TGCGCCAGCAGTTCGACAGGATCAGGCGATACGCAGTATTTT.